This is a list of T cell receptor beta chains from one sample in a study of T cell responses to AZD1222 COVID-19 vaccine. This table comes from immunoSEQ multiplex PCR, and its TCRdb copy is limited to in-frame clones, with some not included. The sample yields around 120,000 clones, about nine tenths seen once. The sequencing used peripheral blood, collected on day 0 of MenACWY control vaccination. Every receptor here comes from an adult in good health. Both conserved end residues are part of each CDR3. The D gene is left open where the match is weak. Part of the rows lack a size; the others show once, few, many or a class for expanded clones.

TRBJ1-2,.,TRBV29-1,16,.,CSVHRLLDRTNYGYTF,TGCAGCGTGCACAGACTTTTGGACAGAACTAACTATGGCTACACCTTC
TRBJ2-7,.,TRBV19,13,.,CASSFGRAYEQYF,TGTGCCAGTAGTTTCGGGAGAGCCTACGAGCAGTACTTC
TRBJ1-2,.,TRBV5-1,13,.,CASSFNPGTGYTF,TGCGCCAGCAGCTTTAATCCAGGGACTGGCTACACCTTC
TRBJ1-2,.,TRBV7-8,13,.,CASSRGGNYGYTF,TGTGCCAGCAGCCGTGGGGGGAACTATGGCTACACCTTC
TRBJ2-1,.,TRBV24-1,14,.,CATSDGGRGYEQFF,TGTGCCACCAGTGATGGGGGAAGGGGATATGAGCAGTTCTTC
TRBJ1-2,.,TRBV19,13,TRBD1,CASKDRVDYGYTF,TGTGCCAGTAAAGACAGGGTAGACTATGGCTACACCTTC
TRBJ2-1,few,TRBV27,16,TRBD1,CASSPAGTGSYNEQFF,TGTGCCAGCAGTCCCGCGGGGACAGGCTCCTACAATGAGCAGTTCTTC
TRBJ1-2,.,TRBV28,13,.,CASSDQWTYGYTF,TGTGCCAGCAGTGATCAATGGACCTATGGCTACACCTTC
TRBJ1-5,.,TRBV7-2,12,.,CASSSYTGPQHF,TGTGCCAGCAGCTCGTACACTGGGCCCCAGCATTTT
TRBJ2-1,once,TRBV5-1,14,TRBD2,CASSSLEVAGEQFF,TGCGCCAGCAGCTCCCTTGAAGTAGCGGGTGAGCAGTTCTTC
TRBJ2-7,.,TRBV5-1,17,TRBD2,CASSLAPGAGGYSEQYF,TGCGCCAGCAGCTTGGCCCCCGGAGCGGGAGGGTATAGCGAGCAGTACTTC
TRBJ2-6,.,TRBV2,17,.,CASMRDGGLSGANVLTF,TGTGCCAGCATGAGGGACGGCGGCCTCTCTGGGGCCAACGTCCTGACTTTC
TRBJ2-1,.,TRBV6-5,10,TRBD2,CAAGGNEQFF,TGTGCCGCGGGGGGCAATGAGCAGTTCTTC
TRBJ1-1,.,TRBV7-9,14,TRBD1,CASSLTDGTDEAFF,TGTGCCAGCAGCCTCACTGACGGGACAGATGAAGCTTTCTTT
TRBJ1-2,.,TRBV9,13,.,CASSVAQNYGYTF,TGTGCCAGCAGCGTAGCGCAGAACTATGGCTACACCTTC
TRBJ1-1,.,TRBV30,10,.,CAWRHVEAFF,TGTGCCTGGCGACATGTCGAAGCTTTCTTT
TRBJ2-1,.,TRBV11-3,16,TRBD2,CASSLGLAGVSNEQFF,TGTGCCAGCAGCTTAGGGCTAGCGGGAGTTAGCAATGAGCAGTTCTTC
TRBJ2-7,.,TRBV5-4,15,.,CASSFYSARDYEQYF,TGTGCCAGCAGCTTTTATTCCGCCCGGGACTACGAGCAGTACTTC
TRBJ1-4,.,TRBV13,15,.,CASSAAAGDNEKLFF,TGTGCCAGCAGCGCGGCAGCCGGGGACAATGAAAAACTGTTTTTT
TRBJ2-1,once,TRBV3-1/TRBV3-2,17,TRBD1,CASSPRQDRVLLNEQFF,TGTGCCAGCAGCCCAAGACAGGACAGGGTCCTCCTCAATGAGCAGTTCTTC
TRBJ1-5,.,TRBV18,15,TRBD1,CATSPGTGVYQPQHF,TGTGCCACTTCCCCCGGGACAGGGGTCTATCAGCCCCAGCATTTT
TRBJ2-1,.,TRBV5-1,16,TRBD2,CASSATSGGNYNEQFF,TGCGCCAGCAGCGCGACTAGCGGGGGGAACTACAATGAGCAGTTCTTC
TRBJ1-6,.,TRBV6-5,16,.,CASSYAPRTRNSPLHF,TGTGCCAGCAGTTACGCCCCAAGGACACGGAATTCACCCCTCCACTTT